The source of this T cell receptor (beta chain) is a study of shared clonotypes between healthy human individuals. At the level of the study: Used for every donor were three CD4 naive, three CD4 memory, two CD8 naive and one CD8 memory plate. Findings and limits, study-wide: Rarefaction gave evidence that sorted-subset sequencing remained incomplete despite large depth.

Remarks on this clone: Its antigen is undetermined.

Sorted-subset replicate PCR reactions were performed with about 200 ng DNA, corresponding to roughly 27,000 T cell genomes. In the original processing: Filtering differed for immunoSEQ, which gave only junction sequences without quality scores. Method: immunoSEQ multiplex PCR; TCRdb's copy keeps in-frame clones and lacks some. The V and J calls and the clone size are those of that table, but D and trimming were determined from the DNA. The repertoire includes approximately 2,200,000 clones, 90% to 95% of them detected once, and under 2% sits in the top ten. V shed 3 bases and J shed 3 bases, with 9 bases lying between them. The CDR3 sequence is 13 residues long. Germline V CDR1 and CDR2: SGHVS, FNYEAQ. In the naive CD8 group, cells lacked CD45RO and were positively selected for CCR7, so terminally differentiated effector memory CD45RA+ cells were left out.

This rearrangement joins TRBV7-6 to TRBJ2-7; D gene unclear. Specimen: naive CD8+ T cells from PBMCs. The source is a young man in good health. Some clones in this sample may be carry-over from other donors' samples. CDR3 loop: CASSFTGIYEQYF. In DNA, the CDR3 is TGTGCCAGCAGCTTTACTGGAATCTACGAGCAGTACTTC.